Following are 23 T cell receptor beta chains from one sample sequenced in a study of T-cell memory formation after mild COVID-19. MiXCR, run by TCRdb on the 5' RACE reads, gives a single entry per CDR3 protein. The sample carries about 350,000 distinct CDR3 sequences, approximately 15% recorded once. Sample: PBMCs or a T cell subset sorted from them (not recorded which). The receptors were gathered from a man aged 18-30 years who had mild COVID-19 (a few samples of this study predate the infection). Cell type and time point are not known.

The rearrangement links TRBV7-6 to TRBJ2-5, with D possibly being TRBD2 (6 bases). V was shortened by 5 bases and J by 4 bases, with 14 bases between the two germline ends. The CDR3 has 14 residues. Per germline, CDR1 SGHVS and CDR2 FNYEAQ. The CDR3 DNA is TGTGCCAGCAGCCTTTCCAACGGGGGAGAGACCCAGTACTTC. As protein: CASSLSNGGETQYF.

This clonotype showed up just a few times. Here the CDR3 reads CASSSEGFSNQPQHF. Here the CDR3 DNA reads TGTGCCAGCAGTTCCGAGGGGTTTAGCAATCAGCCCCAGCATTTT. J is TRBJ1-5 and V is TRBV2; tentative D call: TRBD1 (5 bases). Germline V gene data show CDR1 as SNHLY and CDR2 as FYNNEI. This CDR3 has 15 amino acids. Trimming stripped 5 bases from V and 0 bases from J, with 11 bases between.

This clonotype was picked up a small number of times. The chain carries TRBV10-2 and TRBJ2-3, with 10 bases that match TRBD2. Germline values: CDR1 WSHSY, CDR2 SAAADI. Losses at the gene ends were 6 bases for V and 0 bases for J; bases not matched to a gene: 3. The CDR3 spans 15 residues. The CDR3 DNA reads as TGCGCCAGCAGAGGACTAGCGGTTAGCACAGATACGCAGTATTTT. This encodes CASRGLAVSTDTQYF.

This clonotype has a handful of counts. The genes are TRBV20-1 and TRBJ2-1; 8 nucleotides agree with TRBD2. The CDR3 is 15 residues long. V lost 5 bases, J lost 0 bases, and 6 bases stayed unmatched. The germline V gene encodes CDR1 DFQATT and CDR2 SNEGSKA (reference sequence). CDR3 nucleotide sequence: TGCAGTGCTCTTCGCGGGGGGAGCTCCTACAATGAGCAGTTCTTC. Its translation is CSALRGGSSYNEQFF.

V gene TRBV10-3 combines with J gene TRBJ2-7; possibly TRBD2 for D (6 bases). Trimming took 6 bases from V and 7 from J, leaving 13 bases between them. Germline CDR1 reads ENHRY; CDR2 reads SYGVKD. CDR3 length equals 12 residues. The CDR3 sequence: CAISVGGREQYF. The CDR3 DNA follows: TGTGCCATCAGCGTGGGGGGACGGGAGCAGTACTTC.

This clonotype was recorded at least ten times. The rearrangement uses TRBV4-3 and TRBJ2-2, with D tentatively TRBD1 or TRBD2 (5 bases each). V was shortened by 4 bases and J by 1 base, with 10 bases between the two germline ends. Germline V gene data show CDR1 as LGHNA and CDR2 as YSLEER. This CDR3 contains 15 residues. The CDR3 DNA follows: TGCGCCAGCAGCCGAAGCGGACAGAACACCGGGGAGCTGTTTTTT. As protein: CASSRSGQNTGELFF.

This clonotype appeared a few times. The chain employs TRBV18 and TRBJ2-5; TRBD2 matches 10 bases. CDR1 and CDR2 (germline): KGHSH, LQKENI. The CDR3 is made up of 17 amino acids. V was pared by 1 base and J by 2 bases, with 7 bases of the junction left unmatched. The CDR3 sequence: CASSPQDPGLAQETQYF. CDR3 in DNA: TGTGCCAGCTCACCACAGGATCCGGGACTAGCGCAAGAGACCCAGTACTTC.

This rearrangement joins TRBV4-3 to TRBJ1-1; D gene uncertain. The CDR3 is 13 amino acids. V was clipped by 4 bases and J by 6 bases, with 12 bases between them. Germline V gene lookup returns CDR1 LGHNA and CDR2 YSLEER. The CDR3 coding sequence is TGCGCCAGCAGCCTCCTTGGCGGGTCTGAAGCTTTCTTT. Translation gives CASSLLGGSEAFF.

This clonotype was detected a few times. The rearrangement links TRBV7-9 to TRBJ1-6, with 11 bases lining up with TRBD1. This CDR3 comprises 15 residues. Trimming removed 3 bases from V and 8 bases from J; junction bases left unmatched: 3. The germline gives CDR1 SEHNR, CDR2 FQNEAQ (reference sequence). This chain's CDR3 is CASSLGQGVDSPLHF. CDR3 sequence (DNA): TGTGCCAGCAGCTTGGGACAGGGGGTTGATTCACCCCTCCACTTT. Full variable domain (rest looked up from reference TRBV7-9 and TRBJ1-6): DTGVSQNPRHKITKRGQNVTFRCDPISEHNRLYWYRQTLGQGPEFLTYFQNEAQLEKSRLLSDRFSAERPKGSFSTLEIQRTEQGDSAMYLCASSLGQGVDSPLHFGNGTRLTVT.

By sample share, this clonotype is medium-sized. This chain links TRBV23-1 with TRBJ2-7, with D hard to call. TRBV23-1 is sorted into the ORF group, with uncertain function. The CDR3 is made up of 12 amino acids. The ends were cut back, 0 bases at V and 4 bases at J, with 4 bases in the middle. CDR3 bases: TGCGCCAGCAGTCAATCAGGGTACGAGCAGTACTTC. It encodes CASSQSGYEQYF.

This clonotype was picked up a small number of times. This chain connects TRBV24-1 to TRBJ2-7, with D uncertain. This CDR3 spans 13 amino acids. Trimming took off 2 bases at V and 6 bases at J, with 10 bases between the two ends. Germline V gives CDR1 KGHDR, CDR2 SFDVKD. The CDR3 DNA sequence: TGTGCCACCAGTGATTCCGTGTCGGGCGAGCAGTACTTC. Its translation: CATSDSVSGEQYF.

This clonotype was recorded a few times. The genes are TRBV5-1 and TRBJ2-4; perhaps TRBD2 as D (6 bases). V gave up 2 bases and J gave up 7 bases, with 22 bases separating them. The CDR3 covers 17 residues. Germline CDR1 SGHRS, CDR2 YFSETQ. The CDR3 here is CASSLLEMSSGVNIQYF. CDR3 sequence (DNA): TGCGCCAGCAGCTTATTAGAGATGTCCTCGGGGGTCAACATTCAGTACTTC.

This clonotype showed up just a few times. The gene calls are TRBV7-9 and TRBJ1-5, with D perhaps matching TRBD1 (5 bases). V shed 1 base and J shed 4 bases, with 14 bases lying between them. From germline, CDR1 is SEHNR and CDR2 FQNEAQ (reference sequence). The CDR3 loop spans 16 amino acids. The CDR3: CASSLDVGTGNQPQHF. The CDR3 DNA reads TGTGCCAGCAGCTTAGATGTGGGGACGGGGAATCAGCCCCAGCATTTT.

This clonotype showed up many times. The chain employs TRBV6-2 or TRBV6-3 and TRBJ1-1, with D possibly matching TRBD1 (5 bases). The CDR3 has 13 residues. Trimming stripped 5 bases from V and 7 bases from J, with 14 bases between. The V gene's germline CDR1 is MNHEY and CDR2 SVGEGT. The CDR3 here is CASSHRREGEAFF. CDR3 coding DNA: TGTGCCAGCAGTCACAGGAGGGAAGGTGAAGCTTTCTTT.

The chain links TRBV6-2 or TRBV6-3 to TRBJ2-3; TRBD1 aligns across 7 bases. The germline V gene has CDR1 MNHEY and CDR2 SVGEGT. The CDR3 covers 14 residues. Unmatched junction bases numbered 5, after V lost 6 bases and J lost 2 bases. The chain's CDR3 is CASSPGQPTDTQYF. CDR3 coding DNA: TGTGCCAGCAGCCCGGGACAGCCCACAGATACGCAGTATTTT.

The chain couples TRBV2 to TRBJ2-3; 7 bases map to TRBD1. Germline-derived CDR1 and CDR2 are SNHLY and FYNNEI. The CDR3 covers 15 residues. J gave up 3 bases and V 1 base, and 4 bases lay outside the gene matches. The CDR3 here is CASSEGGGRTDTQYF. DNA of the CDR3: TGTGCCAGCAGTGAAGGAGGGGGCAGAACAGATACGCAGTATTTT.

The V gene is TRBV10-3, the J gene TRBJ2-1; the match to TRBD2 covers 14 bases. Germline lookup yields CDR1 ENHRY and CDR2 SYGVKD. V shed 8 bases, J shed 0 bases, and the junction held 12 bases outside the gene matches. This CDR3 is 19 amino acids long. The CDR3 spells CAIQPGLAGAGSSYNEQFF. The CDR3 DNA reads TGTGCCATCCAACCGGGACTAGCGGGGGCCGGGAGCTCCTACAATGAGCAGTTCTTC.

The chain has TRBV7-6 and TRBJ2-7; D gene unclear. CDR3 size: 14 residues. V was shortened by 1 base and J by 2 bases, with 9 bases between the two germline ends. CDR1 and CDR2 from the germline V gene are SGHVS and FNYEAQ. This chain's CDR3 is CASSLGADTYEQYF. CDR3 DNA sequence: TGTGCCAGCAGCTTAGGGGCAGACACCTACGAGCAGTACTTC.

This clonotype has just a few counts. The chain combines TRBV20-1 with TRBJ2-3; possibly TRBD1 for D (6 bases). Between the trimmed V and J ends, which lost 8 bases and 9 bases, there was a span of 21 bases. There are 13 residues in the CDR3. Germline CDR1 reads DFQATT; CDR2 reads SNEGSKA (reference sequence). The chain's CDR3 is CSRLDIVQGTQYF. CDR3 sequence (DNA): TGCAGTCGGTTGGACATCGTGCAGGGGACGCAGTATTTT.

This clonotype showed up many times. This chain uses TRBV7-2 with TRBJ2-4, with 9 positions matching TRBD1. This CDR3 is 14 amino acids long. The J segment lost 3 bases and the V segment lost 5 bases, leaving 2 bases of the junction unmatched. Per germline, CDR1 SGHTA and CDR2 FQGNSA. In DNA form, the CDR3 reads TGTGCCAGCAGCCCGGACAGGGGCAAAAACATTCAGTACTTC. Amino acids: CASSPDRGKNIQYF.

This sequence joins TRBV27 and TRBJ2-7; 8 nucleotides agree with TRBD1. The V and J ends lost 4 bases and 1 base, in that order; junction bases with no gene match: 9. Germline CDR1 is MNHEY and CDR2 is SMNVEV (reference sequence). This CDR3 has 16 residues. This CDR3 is CASSSPGRGLSYEQYF. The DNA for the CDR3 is TGTGCCAGCAGTTCCCCCGGCAGGGGGCTATCCTACGAGCAGTACTTC.

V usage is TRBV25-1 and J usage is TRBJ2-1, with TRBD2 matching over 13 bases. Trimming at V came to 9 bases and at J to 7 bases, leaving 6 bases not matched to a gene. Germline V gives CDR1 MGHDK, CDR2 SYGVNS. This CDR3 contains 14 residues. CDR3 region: CASKTSGGRNEQFF. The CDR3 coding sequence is TGTGCCAGTAAGACTAGCGGGGGGCGGAATGAGCAGTTCTTC.

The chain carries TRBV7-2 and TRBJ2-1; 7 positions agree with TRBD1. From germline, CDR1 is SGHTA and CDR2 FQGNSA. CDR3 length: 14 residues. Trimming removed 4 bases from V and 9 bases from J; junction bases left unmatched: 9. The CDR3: CASSSDRAVSEQFF. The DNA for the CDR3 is TGTGCCAGCAGCTCTGACAGGGCGGTTAGTGAGCAGTTCTTC.